The 2 T cell receptor beta chains below all came from one sample that was sequenced in a study of PD-L1 blockade in urothelial cancer. This table comes from immunoSEQ multiplex PCR, and its TCRdb copy is limited to in-frame clones, with some not included. The sample lists 40,000 or so clones, almost 85% occurring once. The sample here was PBMCs, taken around atezolizumab (anti-PD-L1) treatment. Every receptor here comes from a man between 65 and 85 years old with urothelial cancer.

The V call is TRBV6-6, the J call TRBJ2-5; a possible D gene is TRBD2 (5 bases). CDR1 MNHNY and CDR2 SVGAGI come from the germline V gene (reference sequence). The CDR3 spans 13 residues. Trimming shortened V by 2 bases and J by 4 bases, and 8 bases separated the two germline ends. CDR3 region: CASSYRDGETQYF. The CDR3 nucleotides read TGTGCCAGCAGTTACCGGGATGGAGAGACCCAGTACTTC.

Here the CDR3 reads CASSLTWTARNQPQHF. The CDR3 DNA reads as TGTGCCAGCAGCCTGACTTGGACAGCCAGAAATCAGCCCCAGCATTTT. The V gene is TRBV7-2, the J gene TRBJ1-5; tentative D call: TRBD1 (6 bases). Trimming took 5 bases from V and 4 from J, leaving 18 bases between them. The CDR3 is 16 amino acids. The germline V gene has CDR1 SGHTA and CDR2 FQGNSA.